This entry lists 29 T cell receptor beta chains sequenced from one sample in a study of blood T cell repertoires in COVID-19. Sequenced by immunoSEQ multiplex PCR; TCRdb stores in-frame clones only, minus some. Among under 150,000 clones listed, over 75% were seen once. Sequenced: peripheral blood. The receptors were gathered from a man older than 75 with acute or convalescent COVID-19.

This clone was seen once. CDR3 amino acids: CASSLETGLVRQPQHF. DNA for the CDR3: TGTGCCAGCAGCTTAGAGACAGGTCTAGTGCGGCAGCCCCAGCATTTT. The chain links TRBV7-8 to TRBJ1-5; weak D call: TRBD1 (6 bases). Per the germline V gene, CDR1 is SGHVS and CDR2 is FQNEAQ. CDR3 length: 16 amino acids. V was trimmed by 1 base and J by 7 bases, leaving 17 bases between them.

CDR3: CASSIGGAGELFF. The DNA of the CDR3 is TGTGCCAGCAGTATAGGGGGGGCCGGGGAGCTGTTTTTT. This chain joins TRBV11-2 and TRBJ2-2, with a weak D call TRBD2 (7 bases). V was pared by 6 bases and J by 6 bases, with 11 bases between. CDR3 length: 13 amino acids. Germline CDR1 and CDR2: SGHAT and FQNNGV.

This chain links TRBV16 with TRBJ1-5; TRBD1 agrees at 11 bases. V trimming: 5 bases; J trimming: 6 bases; junction bases outside the gene matches: 6. Germline V gene sequence: CDR1 KGHSY, CDR2 FQNENV. The CDR3 has 15 amino acids. The CDR3, as DNA: TGTGCCAGCAGCTGGGGACAGGGGGAAGGTCAGCCCCAGCATTTT. This gives the protein CASSWGQGEGQPQHF.

This rearrangement joins TRBV7-3 to TRBJ2-3; 11 bases fit TRBD2. The CDR3 consists of 15 residues. CDR1 is SGHTA and CDR2 is FQGTGA in the germline V gene. The V segment lost 5 bases and the J segment 4 bases; nucleotides outside the gene matches: 5. The CDR3 sequence is CASSQTSGSADTQYF. The CDR3 nucleotides are TGTGCCAGCAGCCAAACTAGCGGGAGTGCAGATACGCAGTATTTT.

The chain employs TRBV6-5 and TRBJ2-1; 7 nucleotides align to TRBD2. CDR1 is MNHEY and CDR2 is SVGAGI in the germline V gene. Trimming at V came to 7 bases and at J to 10 bases, leaving 7 bases not matched to a gene. This CDR3 region has 12 residues. The DNA of the CDR3 is TGTGCCAGCACCCCCCGGGGAGGGGAGCAGTTCTTC. The encoded protein is CASTPRGGEQFF.

The gene calls are TRBV6-2 or TRBV6-3 and TRBJ1-2; a possible D gene is TRBD1 (6 bases). The germline gives CDR1 MNHEY, CDR2 SVGEGT. Trimming left V 2 bases short and J 7 bases short, with 20 bases between. The CDR3 extends over 16 amino acids. CDR3 nucleotide sequence: TGTGCCAGCAGTTACCCTTATTTGGACAGAGACGGTGGCTACACCTTC. It specifies CASSYPYLDRDGGYTF.

This rearrangement joins TRBV5-1 to TRBJ2-5; maybe TRBD1 (5 bases). V dropped 0 bases and J dropped 5 bases, with 26 bases sitting between them. Per germline, CDR1 SGHRS and CDR2 YFSETQ. The CDR3 length is 19 residues. CDR3 in DNA: TGCGCCAGCAGCTTGGTGGAATCTGGGGCAGGGCGATCGAGGGAGACCCAGTACTTC. Translation gives CASSLVESGAGRSRETQYF.

The V gene is TRBV7-2, the J gene TRBJ1-2; D unclear. The germline gives CDR1 SGHTA, CDR2 FQGNSA. CDR3 size: 16 residues. Trimming removed 6 bases at V and 5 bases at J, with 22 bases between. The CDR3 DNA is TGTGCCAGCAGTCCAAGAGAGCCGGGAGCGAATTATGGCTACACCTTC. This translates into CASSPREPGANYGYTF. Variable domain in full (rest from reference TRBV7-2 and TRBJ1-2): GAGVSQSPSNKVTEKGKDVELRCDPISGHTALYWYRQSLGQGLEFLIYFQGNSAPDKSGLPSDRFSAERTGGSVSTLTIQRTQQEDSAVYLCASSPREPGANYGYTFGSGTRLTVV.

This chain links TRBV3-1 (or the pseudogene TRBV3-2) with TRBJ1-5; D perhaps matches TRBD1 (5 bases). Germline loops: CDR1 LGHDT, CDR2 YNNKEL (reference sequence). The CDR3 sequence is 12 residues long. Trimming left V 1 base short and J 15 bases short, with 13 bases between. The CDR3 loop reads CASSQGQGERHF. The DNA for the CDR3 is TGTGCCAGCAGCCAAGGTCAGGGTGAGCGGCATTTT.

This clone appeared once. The V call is TRBV18, the J call TRBJ1-4, with TRBD1 as a possible D gene (5 bases). V was clipped by 2 bases and J by 6 bases, with 22 bases between them. The CDR3 length is 18 residues. Germline CDR1 is KGHSH and CDR2 is LQKENI. DNA for the CDR3: TGTGCCAGCTCACCAGTTCGACAGCCGGCGGGGACTTATGAAAAACTGTTTTTT. This codes for CASSPVRQPAGTYEKLFF.

CDR3 DNA sequence: TGTGCCAGCACGTCGTACAGGGGCAATGAGCAGTTCTTC. Encoded protein: CASTSYRGNEQFF. V usage is TRBV6-5 and J usage is TRBJ2-1, with TRBD1 matching over 7 bases. This CDR3 spans 13 amino acids. Trimming took 7 bases from V and 6 from J; bases not matched to a gene: 6. Germline V lookup: CDR1 MNHEY, CDR2 SVGAGI.

This chain connects TRBV14 to TRBJ2-1, with a possible D match to TRBD1 (5 bases). Germline V gives CDR1 SGHDN, CDR2 FVKESK. The CDR3 consists of 15 residues. The V end lost 4 bases, the J end lost 5 bases, and 15 bases lay between the germline ends. The CDR3 region has the DNA TGTGCCAGCAGCCTCTCGGCCGCAGGGAACAATGAGCAGTTCTTC. This encodes CASSLSAAGNNEQFF.

This rearrangement joins TRBV4-3 to TRBJ2-2, with D maybe TRBD2 (7 bases). The CDR3 extends over 17 amino acids. V was trimmed by 0 bases and J by 3 bases, leaving 14 bases between them. The germline V gene encodes CDR1 LGHNA and CDR2 YSLEER. The CDR3 bases are TGCGCCAGCAGCCAAGAAGTCGGGGGGCGGTACACCGGGGAGCTGTTTTTT. This translates into CASSQEVGGRYTGELFF.

The chain couples TRBV25-1 to TRBJ2-2; 14 positions match TRBD2. V gave up 5 bases and J gave up 5 bases; unmatched junction bases: 4. CDR3 length equals 16 residues. The germline CDR1 and CDR2 sequences are MGHDK and SYGVNS. The CDR3 DNA sequence: TGTGCCAGCAGTTCCCGACTAGCGGGAGGGACCGGGGAGCTGTTTTTT. Translating gives CASSSRLAGGTGELFF. Filled out from reference TRBV25-1 and TRBJ2-2, the complete variable domain reads EADIYQTPRYLVIGTGKKITLECSQTMGHDKMYWYQQDPGMELHLIHYSYGVNSTEKGDLSSESTVSRIRTEHFPLTLESARPSHTSQYLCASSSRLAGGTGELFFGEGSRLTVL.

The chain has TRBV28 and TRBJ1-5, with 9 bases fitting TRBD1. The germline V gene has CDR1 MDHEN and CDR2 SYDVKM. CDR3 size: 14 residues. With V trimmed by 10 bases and J by 6 bases, 10 bases remained unmatched. CDR3 sequence: CATRQGGTVQPQHF. The CDR3 nucleotides are TGTGCCACCCGACAGGGGGGGACGGTTCAGCCCCAGCATTTT.

The chain combines TRBV6-6 with TRBJ2-5; 7 nucleotides match TRBD1. V gave up 4 bases and J gave up 2 bases; unmatched junction bases: 4. CDR1 and CDR2 from the germline V gene are MNHNY and SVGAGI (reference sequence). The CDR3 has 14 amino acids. The CDR3 DNA reads TGTGCCAGCAGTTTTCCGGGACAGCAAGAGACCCAGTACTTC. Protein: CASSFPGQQETQYF.

This clone has more than one count but fewer than ten. This chain joins TRBV5-1 and TRBJ1-4, with TRBD1 as a possible D gene (5 bases). Per the germline V gene, CDR1 is SGHRS and CDR2 is YFSETQ. CDR3 length equals 13 residues. Trimming left V 6 bases short and J 4 bases short, with 10 bases between. Here the CDR3 reads CASTGQDNEKLFF. The CDR3 coding sequence is TGCGCCAGCACCGGACAAGATAATGAAAAACTGTTTTTT.

The V call is TRBV28, the J call TRBJ1-2, with TRBD1 matching over 7 bases. Germline CDR1 is MDHEN and CDR2 is SYDVKM. The CDR3 length is 14 residues. V shed 4 bases, J shed 5 bases, and the junction held 7 bases outside the gene matches. For the CDR3, the DNA is TGTGCCAGCAGTTATGAGACAGGGCGGTATGGCTACACCTTC. Translating gives CASSYETGRYGYTF.

The rearrangement joins TRBV6-5 to TRBJ2-1; the D gene is possibly TRBD1 (6 bases). The V end lost 4 bases, the J end lost 8 bases, and 12 bases lay between the germline ends. The length of the CDR3 is 13 residues. The V gene's germline CDR1 is MNHEY and CDR2 SVGAGI. CDR3 nucleotides: TGTGCCAGCAGTTTACAGGGACGGGATGAGCAGTTCTTC. It yields the protein CASSLQGRDEQFF.

The gene calls are TRBV5-1 and TRBJ2-2; TRBD2 aligns across 10 bases. The CDR3 sequence is 15 residues long. Germline lookup yields CDR1 SGHRS and CDR2 YFSETQ. V shed 0 bases and J 6 bases; nucleotides not matched to a gene: 2. For the CDR3, the DNA is TGCGCCAGCAGCTTGGCTGGACTAGCGGCCGGGGAGCTGTTTTTT. Translated, it gives CASSLAGLAAGELFF.

The rearrangement links TRBV5-4 to TRBJ2-1; D possibly corresponds to TRBD2 (8 bases). This CDR3 contains 16 residues. V was trimmed by 4 bases and J by 7 bases, leaving 21 bases between them. Germline assignment: CDR1 SGHNT and CDR2 YYREEE (reference sequence). The CDR3, as DNA: TGTGCCAGCAGCCCGGGAGGGGGCGAGGGCAAGAATGAGCAGTTCTTC. This codes for CASSPGGGEGKNEQFF.

The chain joins TRBV21-1 to TRBJ2-7; the table's D call of TRBD2 was not tested on the DNA. TRBV21-1 is classified as a pseudogene. The CDR3 length is 18 residues. DNA of the CDR3: TGTGCCAGCAGCGCAAAACCTAGCGGGAGGGCCGTTCGATACGAGCAGTACTTC. Protein sequence: CASSAKPSGRAVRYEQYF.

The chain has TRBV7-8 and TRBJ1-5; TRBD1 agrees at 8 bases. Trimming at V came to 2 bases and at J to 2 bases, leaving 17 bases not matched to a gene. This CDR3 contains 20 residues. CDR1 and CDR2 (germline): SGHVS, FQNEAQ. DNA of the CDR3: TGTGCCAGCAGCTTAAGCCTCTATACGTCAGGGACAGGAGGCAATCAGCCCCAGCATTTT. Translated: CASSLSLYTSGTGGNQPQHF.

Here the CDR3 reads CASSLGTGLHEKLFF. CDR3 DNA sequence: TGTGCCAGCAGTTTAGGGACAGGTCTACATGAAAAACTGTTTTTT. The chain links TRBV27 to TRBJ1-4, with 8 bases matching TRBD1. V lost 2 bases, J lost 6 bases, and 5 bases stayed unmatched. Germline-derived CDR1 and CDR2 are MNHEY and SMNVEV (reference sequence). CDR3 length equals 15 residues. Combining the CDR3 with reference TRBV27 and TRBJ1-4 gives the whole variable domain EAQVTQNPRYLITVTGKKLTVTCSQNMNHEYMSWYRQDPGLGLRQIYYSMNVEVTDKGDVPEGYKVSRKEKRNFPLILESPSPNQTSLYFCASSLGTGLHEKLFFGSGTQLSVL.

This chain connects TRBV24-1 to TRBJ2-2; 7 bases agree with TRBD2. The junction had 11 bases not matched to a gene; V was cut back by 7 bases and J by 4 bases. CDR3 length: 16 amino acids. The germline V gene encodes CDR1 KGHDR and CDR2 SFDVKD. The CDR3 DNA sequence: TGTGCCACCAGCCCCAGCGGGGTCTCAAGCACCGGGGAGCTGTTTTTT. Translating gives CATSPSGVSSTGELFF.

This clone was picked up one time. V gene TRBV27 combines with J gene TRBJ1-6, with 9 positions matching TRBD1. This CDR3 is built from 13 residues. Looked up from germline, CDR1 is MNHEY and CDR2 is SMNVEV (reference sequence). V dropped 5 bases and J dropped 11; count of bases not matched to a gene: 4. The CDR3 region is CASSIQGAPPLHF. The CDR3 region has the DNA TGTGCCAGCAGTATACAGGGGGCACCACCCCTCCACTTT.

The chain employs TRBV7-3 and TRBJ2-6; D is unresolved. CDR1 and CDR2 (germline): SGHTA, FQGTGA. There are 14 residues in the CDR3. Trimming removed 5 bases at V and 2 bases at J, with 7 bases between. The CDR3 is CASSPSAGANVLTF. In DNA form, the CDR3 reads TGTGCCAGCAGCCCAAGCGCTGGGGCCAACGTCCTGACTTTC.

The genes are TRBV6-5 and TRBJ2-3; D is perhaps TRBD2 (5 bases). CDR1 and CDR2 (germline): MNHEY, SVGAGI. This CDR3 spans 14 amino acids. V was pared by 6 bases and J by 3 bases, with 13 bases between. The CDR3, as DNA: TGTGCCAGCAGCGGTGGAGGCTTTACAGATACGCAGTATTTT. Translating it yields CASSGGGFTDTQYF.

This clone was detected only once. This sequence joins TRBV19 and TRBJ2-7; TRBD2 matches 8 bases. CDR3 length: 16 amino acids. The ends lost 6 bases at V and 0 bases at J; junction bases unmatched: 10. Germline V lookup: CDR1 LNHDA, CDR2 SQIVND (reference sequence). CDR3 nucleotides: TGTGCCAGTAGCAGCCGACTAGCGAATCACTCCTACGAGCAGTACTTC. Translating it yields CASSSRLANHSYEQYF.